The source of this T cell receptor beta chain is a study of T cells in women clearing cervical HPV infection. Concerning this clone itself: The read comes to an end 3 residues before the CDR3 does, leaving the germline J gene to fill in the end.

V shed 1 base, J shed 3 bases, and the junction held 5 bases outside the gene matches. The germline gives CDR1 SGHVS, CDR2 FQNEAQ. The CDR3 is 16 amino acids. The protocol was immunoSEQ multiplex PCR, while the TCRdb copy is restricted to in-frame clones and leaves out a portion. Its table lists about 20,000 clones. The sequence was obtained from a woman between 18 and 70 years old with a cervical HPV16 infection that either progressed to CIN3+ or cleared (not recorded which). This chain links TRBV7-8 with TRBJ2-2; 7 bases line up with TRBD2. The sample taken for sequencing was blood buffy coat. Incomplete CDR3 DNA: TGTGCCAGCAGCTTAGGGGTAGCGGGCTACACCGGGGAG. Its translation is CASSLGVAGYTGE. The entire CDR3 protein is CASSLGVAGYTGELFF.